One and the same sample provided the 16 T cell receptor beta chains below, sequenced in a study of cytomegalovirus exposure and HLA in healthy donors. PCR primers comprised 60 Vbeta and 13 Jbeta primers. Here immunoSEQ multiplex PCR was the method, and the copy in TCRdb shows in-frame clones only, minus some. The sample shows fewer than 250,000 clones, about four fifths of them seen only once. The material sequenced was PBMCs. The receptors shown here come from a man aged 40-49 years in good health and CMV-seropositive.

This rearrangement joins TRBV6-6 to TRBJ2-5; TRBD2 is a possible D gene (6 bases). Trimming stripped 7 bases from V and 4 bases from J, with 19 bases between. The length of the CDR3 is 15 residues. Germline V lookup: CDR1 MNHNY, CDR2 SVGAGI (reference sequence). CDR3 region: CASTNGGAFPETQYF. In nucleotides, the CDR3 is TGTGCCAGCACCAATGGAGGGGCGTTTCCAGAGACCCAGTACTTC.

The V call is TRBV5-1, the J call TRBJ2-7, with D perhaps TRBD1 (6 bases). The germline V and J ends were trimmed by 2 bases and 4 bases, with 16 bases remaining between them. The CDR3 contains 15 residues. Germline CDR1 reads SGHRS; CDR2 reads YFSETQ. CDR3 region: CASSFSLVTGYEQYF. The DNA of the CDR3 is TGCGCCAGCAGCTTCTCCCTCGTCACAGGGTACGAGCAGTACTTC.

V is TRBV19 and J is TRBJ1-1, with D unresolved. V lost 7 bases, J lost 8 bases, and 11 bases lay in between. From germline, CDR1 is LNHDA and CDR2 SQIVND (reference sequence). The CDR3 covers 11 residues. The CDR3 protein is CASKKREEAFF. The CDR3 bases are TGTGCCAGTAAAAAGAGGGAGGAAGCTTTCTTT.

Here the CDR3 reads CASSGANTGELFF. The CDR3, as DNA: TGTGCCAGCAGCGGAGCGAACACCGGGGAGCTGTTTTTT. The genes are TRBV9 and TRBJ2-2; D not resolved. Germline lookup yields CDR1 SGDLS and CDR2 YYNGEE. Trimming pared 3 bases from V and 0 bases from J, leaving 3 bases between. The CDR3 contains 13 residues.

The rearrangement joins TRBV27 to TRBJ2-2; 9 bases fit TRBD1. V lost 10 bases and J lost 5; bases outside the gene matches: 8. The CDR3 consists of 14 residues. The germline V gene has CDR1 MNHEY and CDR2 SMNVEV (reference sequence). CDR3 sequence reads: CATGRTGETGELFF. The DNA of the CDR3 is TGTGCCACCGGAAGGACAGGGGAGACCGGGGAGCTGTTTTTT.

The rearrangement joins TRBV12-2 to TRBJ1-2. TRBV12-2 is flagged as a pseudogene. This CDR3 region has 15 residues. The CDR3 protein is CASRLAGGAKYGYTF. Here the CDR3 DNA reads TGTGCAAGTCGCTTAGCTGGGGGGGCAAAATATGGCTACACCTTC.

This clone has a handful of counts. This chain uses TRBV5-1 with TRBJ2-1; D is possibly TRBD2 (6 bases). Per the germline V gene, CDR1 is SGHRS and CDR2 is YFSETQ. The V gene lost 0 bases and the J gene lost 4 bases, with 14 bases spanning the gap. The CDR3 contains 16 residues. The CDR3 DNA follows: TGCGCCAGCAGCTTGGTACTAGGAGGGTCATACAATGAGCAGTTCTTC. This gives the protein CASSLVLGGSYNEQFF.

The chain uses TRBV4-1 and TRBJ1-1; the D is unclear. V was clipped by 0 bases and J by 10 bases, with 9 bases between them. The CDR3 is made up of 12 amino acids. Germline lookup yields CDR1 MGHRA and CDR2 YSYEKL. CDR3 sequence (DNA): TGCGCCAGCAGCCAAGATCGGGGAAGAGCTTTCTTT. This gives the protein CASSQDRGRAFF.

This clone was recorded a few times. This chain links TRBV7-8 with TRBJ2-7; 7 bases line up with TRBD1. CDR3 length equals 15 residues. Unmatched junction bases numbered 6, after V lost 1 base and J lost 3 bases. Germline V CDR1 and CDR2: SGHVS, FQNEAQ. This CDR3 reads CASSLGTGVDYEQYF. The CDR3 region has the DNA TGTGCCAGCAGCTTAGGAACAGGGGTGGACTACGAGCAGTACTTC. The full variable domain, completed using reference TRBV7-8 and TRBJ2-7, is GAGVSQSPRYKVAKRGQDVALRCDPISGHVSLFWYQQALGQGPEFLTYFQNEAQLDKSGLPSDRFFAERPEGSVSTLKIQRTQQEDSAVYLCASSLGTGVDYEQYFGPGTRLTVT.

The chain recombines TRBV7-8 with TRBJ2-6; D possibly corresponds to TRBD1 (6 bases). CDR1 SGHVS and CDR2 FQNEAQ come from the germline V gene. Trimming left V 5 bases short and J 2 bases short, with 10 bases between. CDR3 length: 15 residues. CDR3 residues: CASSGSGAGANVLTF. The DNA of the CDR3 is TGTGCCAGCAGCGGATCAGGGGCTGGGGCCAACGTCCTGACTTTC.

The genes are TRBV13 and TRBJ2-2, with 8 bases aligning to TRBD2. The germline CDR1 and CDR2 sequences are PRHDT and FYEKMQ (reference sequence). The CDR3 is made up of 16 amino acids. Trimming took 6 bases from V and 0 from J; bases not matched to a gene: 6. The CDR3 here is CASSHRTSPNTGELFF. CDR3 nucleotide sequence: TGTGCCAGCAGTCATCGGACTAGCCCGAACACCGGGGAGCTGTTTTTT.

This clone was seen once. This chain uses TRBV11-2 with TRBJ2-5; 12 bases map to TRBD2. The CDR3 runs to 16 residues. Germline V CDR1 and CDR2: SGHAT, FQNNGV. The V segment lost 5 bases and the J segment 4 bases; nucleotides outside the gene matches: 8. In DNA, the CDR3 is TGTGCCAGCAGCCCGGGGGCTAGCGGGAGGGCAGAGACCCAGTACTTC. Translation: CASSPGASGRAETQYF.

This clone was recorded only once. V and J are TRBV2 and TRBJ2-5; possible D gene TRBD2, 6 bases. V lost 1 base, J lost 0 bases, and 6 bases lay in between. This CDR3 has 14 residues. Germline CDR1 is SNHLY and CDR2 is FYNNEI. The CDR3 reads CASSEGGDQETQYF. CDR3 nucleotide sequence: TGTGCCAGCAGTGAAGGGGGGGACCAAGAGACCCAGTACTTC.

CDR3 sequence (DNA): TGTGCCAGCAGGAGCGGGAGAACAGATACGCAGTATTTT. Its translation: CASRSGRTDTQYF. The rearrangement links TRBV2 to TRBJ2-3; 8 nucleotides match TRBD2. CDR1 SNHLY and CDR2 FYNNEI come from the germline V gene. Unmatched junction bases numbered 2, after V lost 6 bases and J lost 3 bases. The CDR3 is 13 residues long.

This chain links TRBV5-1 with TRBJ2-1; D is possibly TRBD2 (5 bases). Germline CDR1 reads SGHRS; CDR2 reads YFSETQ. V gave up 1 base and J gave up 5 bases, with 19 bases separating them. This CDR3 contains 17 residues. The CDR3 protein is CASSLRSREGPDNEQFF. For the CDR3, the DNA is TGCGCCAGCAGCTTGAGGAGCCGGGAAGGGCCGGACAATGAGCAGTTCTTC.

Only one count was recorded for this clone. V is TRBV29-1 and J is TRBJ2-1; D is undetermined. The CDR3 length is 12 residues. Germline lookup yields CDR1 SQVTM and CDR2 ANQGSEA. Trimming pared 6 bases from V and 2 bases from J, leaving 8 bases between. The CDR3 sequence: CSVGTAYNEQFF. DNA of the CDR3: TGCAGCGTGGGCACCGCCTACAATGAGCAGTTCTTC.